The 19 T cell receptor beta chains given below trace back to one sample, sequenced in a study of beta chain features in type 1 diabetes. Expressed TCRB transcripts were sequenced after all isolated RNA was converted to cDNA. Produced via immunoSEQ multiplex PCR; TCRdb's table is partial and in-frame only. The table includes about 350,000 clones, around 20% detected once. Sequences were obtained from naive CD4+ T cells from blood. Receptor source: a woman between 18 and 30 years old in good health.

This clone was found a few times. One junction end disagrees with the germline gene, perhaps due to a read error. This chain connects TRBV6-1 to TRBJ2-7; 10 bases match TRBD1. CDR1 MNHNS and CDR2 SASEGT come from the germline V gene. This CDR3 comprises 12 residues. The CDR3 region has the DNA TGTGCCTGCCGAGGTGGGACAGGGGCTCCGGACTTC. It translates to CACRGGTGAPDF.

This rearrangement joins TRBV30 to TRBJ1-2; weak D call: TRBD1 (5 bases). The CDR3 is 13 residues long. Trimming shortened V by 4 bases and J by 2 bases, and 11 bases separated the two germline ends. Germline loops: CDR1 GTSNPN, CDR2 SVGIG (reference sequence). CDR3: CAWNRGLNYGYTF. CDR3 in DNA: TGTGCCTGGAATAGGGGTCTAAACTATGGCTACACCTTC.

This clone occurred a few times. This chain links TRBV27 with TRBJ1-2; unclear D gene. Germline V gene data show CDR1 as MNHEY and CDR2 as SMNVEV (reference sequence). Trimming removed 6 bases at V and 6 bases at J, with 8 bases between. CDR3 length equals 11 residues. CDR3 region: CASRSSHGYTF. For the CDR3, the DNA is TGTGCCAGCAGATCGAGTCATGGCTACACCTTC.

This clone has just a few counts. The chain uses TRBV5-4 and TRBJ2-3; 8 bases are shared with TRBD2. The CDR3 runs 15 residues. CDR1 is SGHNT, CDR2 YYREEE, per germline (reference sequence). J lost 0 bases, V lost 6 bases, and 6 bases had no gene match. For the CDR3, the DNA is TGTGCCAGCAACCCGACTAGCGCTAGCACAGATACGCAGTATTTT. Protein: CASNPTSASTDTQYF.

This clone was observed a handful of times. The rearrangement links TRBV5-1 to TRBJ2-5; a possible D gene is TRBD1 (5 bases). Trimming took 0 bases from V and 4 from J, leaving 7 bases between them. This CDR3 is built from 13 residues. Germline assignment: CDR1 SGHRS and CDR2 YFSETQ. DNA for the CDR3: TGCGCCAGCAGCTTGGAGACAGTAGAGACCCAGTACTTC. It yields the protein CASSLETVETQYF.

This clone was observed a handful of times. CDR3 amino acids: CSASGREAFF. CDR3 nucleotide sequence: TGCAGTGCTAGCGGTCGGGAAGCTTTCTTT. The J gene is TRBJ1-1, the V gene TRBV20-1; D is uncertain. CDR1 and CDR2 from the germline V gene are DFQATT and SNEGSKA (reference sequence). This CDR3 is built from 10 residues. V lost 3 bases to trimming and J lost 8 bases, with 7 bases between them.

This clone was picked up a small number of times. This chain connects TRBV19 to TRBJ2-7, with D perhaps TRBD2 (5 bases). Trimming pared 2 bases from V and 2 bases from J, leaving 16 bases between. Germline CDR1 is LNHDA and CDR2 is SQIVND (reference sequence). This CDR3 contains 16 residues. CDR3 region: CASSITFGGTPYEQYF. The DNA of the CDR3 is TGTGCCAGTAGTATAACGTTTGGAGGCACCCCCTACGAGCAGTACTTC.

The rearrangement joins TRBV23-1 to TRBJ1-5; 7 nucleotides align to TRBD1. TRBV23-1 has ORF status, its function being uncertain. CDR3 size: 15 residues. After removal of 6 bases from V and 1 base from J, the junction contained 6 bases not matched to a gene. CDR3 residues: CASRLDRLSNQPQHF. The CDR3 nucleotides read TGCGCCAGCAGACTGGACAGGCTAAGCAATCAGCCCCAGCATTTT.

The chain uses TRBV29-1 and TRBJ1-1, with D possibly being TRBD1 (5 bases). Trimming removed 4 bases from V and 2 bases from J, with 8 bases in between. CDR3 length equals 12 residues. Germline V lookup: CDR1 SQVTM, CDR2 ANQGSEA. The CDR3 coding sequence is TGCAGCGTTGGACAGCCTAACACTGAAGCTTTCTTT. This gives the protein CSVGQPNTEAFF.

This chain uses TRBV18 with TRBJ2-5; 7 bases are a match to TRBD1. CDR1 and CDR2 (germline): KGHSH, LQKENI. V lost 3 bases to trimming and J lost 5 bases; unmatched junction nucleotides: 12. The CDR3 totals 16 residues. The CDR3 spells CASSPGIGQVEETQYF. The CDR3 DNA reads TGTGCCAGCTCACCTGGAATTGGACAGGTCGAGGAGACCCAGTACTTC. The whole variable domain, remainder taken from reference TRBV18 and TRBJ2-5, is NAGVMQNPRHLVRRRGQEARLRCSPMKGHSHVYWYRQLPEEGLKFMVYLQKENIIDESGMPKERFSAEFPKEGPSILRIQQVVRGDSAAYFCASSPGIGQVEETQYFGPGTRLLVL.

Remarks on this clone: One end of the junction varies from germline; a read error may be responsible. The rearrangement joins TRBV15 to TRBJ2-6; D unclear. Germline assignment: CDR1 LNHNV and CDR2 YYDKDF (reference sequence). The CDR3 spans 14 residues. The chain's CDR3 is CATSSSSGANVLTF. The CDR3 DNA is TGTGCCACAAGCAGCAGTTCGGGGGCCAACGTCCTGACTTTC.

The chain uses TRBV14 and TRBJ2-7; 9 bases agree with TRBD1. CDR1 SGHDN and CDR2 FVKESK come from the germline V gene. Trimming removed 1 base from V and 4 bases from J; junction bases left unmatched: 2. This CDR3 region has 14 residues. DNA for the CDR3: TGTGCCAGCAGCCAAGGACAGGGGGTTTACGAGCAGTACTTC. Translating it yields CASSQGQGVYEQYF. The complete variable domain, with remaining parts taken from reference TRBV14 and TRBJ2-7, reads EAGVTQFPSHSVIEKGQTVTLRCDPISGHDNLYWYRRVMGKEIKFLLHFVKESKQDESGMPNNRFLAERTGGTYSTLKVQPAELEDSGVYFCASSQGQGVYEQYFGPGTRLTVT.

This clone was seen a few times. The chain has TRBV28 and TRBJ1-2; D gene uncertain. V dropped 5 bases and J dropped 4 bases, with 8 bases sitting between them. The CDR3 is made up of 12 amino acids. CDR1 MDHEN and CDR2 SYDVKM come from the germline V gene. For the CDR3, the DNA is TGTGCCAGCAGTCTGGCAAGCTATGGCTACACCTTC. The encoded protein is CASSLASYGYTF.

The chain uses TRBV29-1 and TRBJ2-1; 7 bases align to TRBD1. Trimming cost V 7 bases and J 10 bases; bases outside gene matches: 4. Germline assignment: CDR1 SQVTM and CDR2 ANQGSEA. CDR3 length: 10 residues. The CDR3 region is CSADRVEQFF. Written as DNA, the CDR3 is TGCAGCGCTGACAGGGTGGAGCAGTTCTTC.

This clone has just a few counts. The chain links TRBV21-1 to TRBJ1-1. TRBV21-1 is flagged as a pseudogene. CDR3 length: 15 amino acids. This CDR3 is CASNQFRTGKVEAFF. The DNA of the CDR3 is TGTGCCAGCAACCAATTTAGGACGGGGAAAGTAGAAGCTTTCTTT.

This clone was seen only a few times. The chain combines TRBV2 with TRBJ2-3; 7 nucleotides match TRBD2. With 7 bases clipped from V and 4 bases from J, the junction kept 5 bases outside the gene matches. CDR3 length: 13 amino acids. The V gene's germline CDR1 is SNHLY and CDR2 FYNNEI. The CDR3 spells CASNGLEADTQYF. The CDR3 bases are TGTGCCAGCAACGGACTAGAAGCAGATACGCAGTATTTT. Together with reference TRBV2 and TRBJ2-3, the CDR3 gives the full variable domain: EPEVTQTPSHQVTQMGQEVILRCVPISNHLYFYWYRQILGQKVEFLVSFYNNEISEKSEIFDDQFSVERPDGSNFTLKIRSTKLEDSAMYFCASNGLEADTQYFGPGTRLTVL.

In its sample, this clone was seen a few times. The chain is built from TRBV9 and TRBJ2-7; D unresolved. The CDR3 length is 13 residues. Germline V gene sequence: CDR1 SGDLS, CDR2 YYNGEE. V dropped 3 bases and J dropped 0 bases, with 7 bases sitting between them. The CDR3 sequence: CASSGSNSYEQYF. CDR3 DNA: TGTGCCAGCAGCGGGAGCAACTCCTACGAGCAGTACTTC.

There are a few counts of this clone. V and J are TRBV5-1 and TRBJ1-2; the D gene is possibly TRBD1 (5 bases). V was pared by 0 bases and J by 6 bases, with 9 bases between. Looked up from germline, CDR1 is SGHRS and CDR2 is YFSETQ. This CDR3 contains 13 residues. CDR3 in DNA: TGCGCCAGCAGCTTGGTACAGGCGGATGGCTACACCTTC. Protein sequence: CASSLVQADGYTF.

The rearrangement links TRBV4-1 to TRBJ2-5; maybe TRBD1 (5 bases). The CDR3 extends over 14 amino acids. Germline V lookup: CDR1 MGHRA, CDR2 YSYEKL. V was cut by 3 bases and J by 4 bases, with 12 bases left in between. The DNA for the CDR3 is TGCGCCAGCAGCCAGGGGCAAGTTCGAGAGACCCAGTACTTC. The encoded protein is CASSQGQVRETQYF.